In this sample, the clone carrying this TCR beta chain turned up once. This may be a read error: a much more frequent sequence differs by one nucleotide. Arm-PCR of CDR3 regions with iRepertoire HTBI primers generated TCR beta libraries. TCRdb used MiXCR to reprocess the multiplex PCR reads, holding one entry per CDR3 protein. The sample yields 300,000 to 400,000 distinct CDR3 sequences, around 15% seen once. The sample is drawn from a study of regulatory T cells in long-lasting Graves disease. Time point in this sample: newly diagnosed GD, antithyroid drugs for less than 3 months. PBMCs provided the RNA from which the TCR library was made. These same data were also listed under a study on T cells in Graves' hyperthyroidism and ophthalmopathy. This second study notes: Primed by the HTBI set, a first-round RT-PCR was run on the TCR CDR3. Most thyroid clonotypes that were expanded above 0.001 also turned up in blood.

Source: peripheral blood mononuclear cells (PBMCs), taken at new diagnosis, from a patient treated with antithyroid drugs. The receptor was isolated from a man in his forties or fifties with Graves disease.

CDR3 protein: CASSHPRLGYNEQYF. The CDR3 region has the DNA TGTGCCAGCAGCCACCCACGACTAGGTTACAATGAGCAGTACTTC. The rearrangement uses TRBV7-9 and TRBJ2-7; D possibly corresponds to TRBD2 (6 bases). Germline V gene lookup returns CDR1 SEHNR and CDR2 FQNEAQ (reference sequence). V was clipped by 5 bases and J by 7 bases, with 21 bases between them. The length of the CDR3 is 15 residues. Full variable domain (remainder filled in from reference TRBV7-9 and TRBJ2-7): DTGVSQNPRHKITKRGQNVTFRCDPISEHNRLYWYRQTLGQGPEFLTYFQNEAQLEKSRLLSDRFSAERPKGSFSTLEIQRTEQGDSAMYLCASSHPRLGYNEQYFGPGTRLTVT.